This TCR beta chain stems from a study of blood T cells in healthy people across ages. The use of a sample-barcoded 5' primer and a J-beta primer mix characterized a second PCR of roughly 7 to 11 cycles. Every sample gave at least 2.5 million paired-end reads containing CDR3. TCRdb independently ran MiXCR on the 5' RACE reads; one entry per CDR3 protein. The table includes about 1,800,000 distinct CDR3 sequences, 28% detected once. The CDR3 has 14 residues. The germline V gene encodes CDR1 LNHNV and CDR2 YYDKDF (reference sequence). V lost 5 bases to trimming and J lost 2 bases; unmatched junction nucleotides: 3. This clonotype was picked up a small number of times.

Sequencing was performed on blood. The sequence was obtained from a woman aged 30 to 39 in good health. The rearrangement uses TRBV15 and TRBJ2-7, with 10 positions matching TRBD1. The CDR3 DNA sequence: TGTGCCACCAGCGCGGACAGGGGGACCTACGAGCAGTACTTC. Amino acid sequence: CATSADRGTYEQYF.